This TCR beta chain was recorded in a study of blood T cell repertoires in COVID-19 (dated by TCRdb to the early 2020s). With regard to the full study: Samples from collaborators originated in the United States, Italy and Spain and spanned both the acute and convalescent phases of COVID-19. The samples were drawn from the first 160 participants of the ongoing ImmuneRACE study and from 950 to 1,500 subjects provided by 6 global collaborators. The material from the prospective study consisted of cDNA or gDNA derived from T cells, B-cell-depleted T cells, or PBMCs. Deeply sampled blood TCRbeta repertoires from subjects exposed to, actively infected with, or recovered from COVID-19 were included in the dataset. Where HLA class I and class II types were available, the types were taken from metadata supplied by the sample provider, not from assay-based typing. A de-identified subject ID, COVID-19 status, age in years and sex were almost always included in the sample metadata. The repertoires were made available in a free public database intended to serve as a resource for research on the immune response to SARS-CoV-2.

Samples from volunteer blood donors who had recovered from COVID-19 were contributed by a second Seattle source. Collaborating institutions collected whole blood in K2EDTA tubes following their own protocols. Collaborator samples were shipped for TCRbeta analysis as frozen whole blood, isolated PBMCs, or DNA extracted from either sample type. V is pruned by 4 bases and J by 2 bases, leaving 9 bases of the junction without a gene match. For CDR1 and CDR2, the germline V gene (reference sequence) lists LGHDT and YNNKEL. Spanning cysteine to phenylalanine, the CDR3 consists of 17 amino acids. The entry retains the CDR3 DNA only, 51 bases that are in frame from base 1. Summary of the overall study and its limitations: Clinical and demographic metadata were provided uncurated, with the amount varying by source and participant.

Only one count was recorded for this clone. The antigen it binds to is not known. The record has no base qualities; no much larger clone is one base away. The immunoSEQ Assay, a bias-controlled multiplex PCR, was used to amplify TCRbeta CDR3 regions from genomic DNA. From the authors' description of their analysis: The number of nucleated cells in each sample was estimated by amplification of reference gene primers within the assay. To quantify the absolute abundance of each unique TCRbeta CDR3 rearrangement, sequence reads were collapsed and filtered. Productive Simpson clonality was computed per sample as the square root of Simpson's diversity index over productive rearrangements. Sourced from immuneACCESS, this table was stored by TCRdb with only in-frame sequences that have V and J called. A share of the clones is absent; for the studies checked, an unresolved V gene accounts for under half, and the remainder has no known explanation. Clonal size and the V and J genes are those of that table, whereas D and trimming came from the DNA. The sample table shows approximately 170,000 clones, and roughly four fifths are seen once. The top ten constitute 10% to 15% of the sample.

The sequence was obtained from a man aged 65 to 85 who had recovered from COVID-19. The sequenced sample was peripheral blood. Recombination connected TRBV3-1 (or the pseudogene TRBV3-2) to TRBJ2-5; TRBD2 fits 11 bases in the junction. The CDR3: CASSLGYGTSGQETQYF. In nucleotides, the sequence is TGTGCCAGCAGCCTGGGGTACGGGACTAGCGGACAAGAGACCCAGTACTTC.